This T cell receptor beta chain was sequenced for a study of T cells in Graves' hyperthyroidism and ophthalmopathy. Study-level results: For ophthalmopathy, model prediction preceded onset by a median about 6 months. Clonotypes that were expanded in thyroid above 0.001 mostly appeared in blood too.

Ophthalmopathy patients had moderate-to-severe active disease, CAS ≥3, NOSPECS ≥4, and disease duration under 3 months. PBMCs came from more than 9.5 ml fresh peripheral blood. The CDR3 spans 13 residues. Germline-derived CDR1 and CDR2 are SNHLY and FYNNEI. V was cut by 10 bases and J by 1 base, with 11 bases left in between. This clonotype has a count of ten or more. Its antigen is as yet unknown. What was amplified from RNA transcripts were TCR beta CDR3 regions. The TCR CDR3 first-round RT-PCR relied on the HTBI primer set. TCRdb used MiXCR to reprocess the multiplex PCR reads, holding one entry per CDR3 protein. The table records a few hundred thousand distinct CDR3 sequences, about 18% of them present only once.

The material sequenced was blood. The source of this sequence is a woman aged 60 to 75 with Graves' ophthalmopathy. The rearrangement uses TRBV2 and TRBJ2-1; D ambiguous. CDR3 sequence reads: CATQWGSYNEQFF. In DNA, the CDR3 is TGTGCCACCCAGTGGGGTTCCTACAATGAGCAGTTCTTC.